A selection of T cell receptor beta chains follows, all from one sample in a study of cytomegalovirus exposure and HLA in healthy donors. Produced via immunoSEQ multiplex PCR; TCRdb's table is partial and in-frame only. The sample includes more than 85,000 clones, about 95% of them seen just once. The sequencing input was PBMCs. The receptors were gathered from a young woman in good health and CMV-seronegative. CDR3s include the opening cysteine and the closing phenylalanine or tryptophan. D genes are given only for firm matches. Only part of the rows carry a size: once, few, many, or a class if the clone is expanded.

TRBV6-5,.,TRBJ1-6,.,TGTGCCAGCAGTGTTAGCGTCCCGGGGAGACCCCTCCACTTT,CASSVSVPGRPLHF
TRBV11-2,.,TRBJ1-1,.,TGTGCCAGCAGCTCGGGACTCATCACTGAAGCTTTCTTT,CASSSGLITEAFF
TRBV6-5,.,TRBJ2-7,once,TGTGCCAGCGGTGACAGGACCCCCTACGAGCAGTACTTC,CASGDRTPYEQYF
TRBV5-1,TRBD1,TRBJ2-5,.,TGCGCCAGCAGCTCGCAGGGGGCGCAATCTCAAGAGACCCAGTACTTC,CASSSQGAQSQETQYF
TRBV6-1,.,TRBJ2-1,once,TGTGCCAGCAGTGAAGTTTGGGACTGTTGTGAGCAGTTCTTC,CASSEVWDCCEQFF
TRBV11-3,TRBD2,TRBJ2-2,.,TGTGCCAGCAGCTCCGGGGGGAAGAACACCGGGGAGCTGTTTTTT,CASSSGGKNTGELFF
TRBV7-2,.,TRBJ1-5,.,TGTGCCAGCAGCTGGACAGATAGCAATCAGCCCCAGCATTTT,CASSWTDSNQPQHF
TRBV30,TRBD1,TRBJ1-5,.,TGTGCCTGGGATCAAGGGGGCAGGGGAAACAATCAGCCCCAGCATTTT,CAWDQGGRGNNQPQHF
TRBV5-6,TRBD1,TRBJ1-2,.,TGTGCCAGCAGCTTGAGGGGGCGGGGCAAGGACTATGGCTACACCTTC,CASSLRGRGKDYGYTF
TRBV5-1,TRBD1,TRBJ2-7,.,TGCGCCAGCAGCTTGGAGGGGACAGGGACTGGGGAGCAGTACTTC,CASSLEGTGTGEQYF
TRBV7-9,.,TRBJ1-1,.,TGTGCCAGCAGCTTAGGTGGCGGGACTGAAGCTTTCTTT,CASSLGGGTEAFF
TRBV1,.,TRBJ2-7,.,TGCACCAGCAGCCTTAGTAGCGGAATCTACGAGCAGTACTTC,CTSSLSSGIYEQYF
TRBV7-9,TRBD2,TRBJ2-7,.,TGTGCCAGCAGCTTATCTAGCGGGGTTTACTACGAGCAGTACTTC,CASSLSSGVYYEQYF
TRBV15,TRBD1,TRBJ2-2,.,TGTGCCACCAGCGGGGGACAGGGGATGACCGGGGAGCTGTTTTTT,CATSGGQGMTGELFF
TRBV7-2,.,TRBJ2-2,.,TGTGCCAGCAGCGGGAGTCCGGGCACCGGGGAGCTGTTTTTT,CASSGSPGTGELFF
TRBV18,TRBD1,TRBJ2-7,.,TGTGCCAGTTCCGGACAGGGACAATACGAGCAGTACTTC,CASSGQGQYEQYF
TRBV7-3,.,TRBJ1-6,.,TGTGCCAGCAGCAGGGCAGGGGACGGCAATTCACCCCTCCACTTT,CASSRAGDGNSPLHF
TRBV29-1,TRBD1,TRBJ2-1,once,TGCAGCGTTGAAGGGGACAGGGTGGACAATGAGCAGTTCTTC,CSVEGDRVDNEQFF
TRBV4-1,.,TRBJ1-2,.,TGCGCCAGCAGCCAGGACTCCCAAGTCGGTGGCTACACCTTC,CASSQDSQVGGYTF
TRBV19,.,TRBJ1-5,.,TGTGCCAGTGGCCCGGGAGGAATTCAGCCCCAGCATTTT,CASGPGGIQPQHF
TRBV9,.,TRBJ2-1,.,TGTGCCAGCAGCACCCGCGACAATGAGCAGTTCTTC,CASSTRDNEQFF
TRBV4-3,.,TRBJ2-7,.,TGCGCCAGCAGCCAAGGGGCTGGATCAAGACCCTACGAGCAGTACTTC,CASSQGAGSRPYEQYF
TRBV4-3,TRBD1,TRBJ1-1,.,TGCGCCAGCCGAGACAGGGCCTGGGAGAATACTGAAGCTTTCTTT,CASRDRAWENTEAFF
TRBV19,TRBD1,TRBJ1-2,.,TGTGCCAGTAGTTGGGACAGGTACTATGGCTACACCTTC,CASSWDRYYGYTF
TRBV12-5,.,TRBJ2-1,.,TGTGCTAGTGGTTTGGTTTTGGGGGGAACCTACAATGAGCAGTTCTTC,CASGLVLGGTYNEQFF
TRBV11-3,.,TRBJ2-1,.,TGTGCCAGCAGCTTATATCATTCTGGAGGGTCTGAGCAGTTCTTC,CASSLYHSGGSEQFF
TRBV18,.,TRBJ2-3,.,TGTGCCAGCTCACCGGCGGGATTTAGCACCTCACCCACAGATACGCAGTATTTT,CASSPAGFSTSPTDTQYF
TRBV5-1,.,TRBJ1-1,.,TGCGCCAGCAGCCCCGGGAGTAGTTCATCTGAAGCTTTCTTT,CASSPGSSSSEAFF
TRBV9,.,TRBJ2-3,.,TGTGCCAGCAGCGGAGGAGGGGCCATCTATGTGGATACGCAGTATTTT,CASSGGGAIYVDTQYF
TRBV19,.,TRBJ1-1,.,TGTGCCAGTAGTATAGGGGAGATGAACACTGAAGCTTTCTTT,CASSIGEMNTEAFF
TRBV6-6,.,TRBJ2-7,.,TGTGCCAGCAGCCCACTATCTGAGGAAGAGCAGTACTTC,CASSPLSEEEQYF